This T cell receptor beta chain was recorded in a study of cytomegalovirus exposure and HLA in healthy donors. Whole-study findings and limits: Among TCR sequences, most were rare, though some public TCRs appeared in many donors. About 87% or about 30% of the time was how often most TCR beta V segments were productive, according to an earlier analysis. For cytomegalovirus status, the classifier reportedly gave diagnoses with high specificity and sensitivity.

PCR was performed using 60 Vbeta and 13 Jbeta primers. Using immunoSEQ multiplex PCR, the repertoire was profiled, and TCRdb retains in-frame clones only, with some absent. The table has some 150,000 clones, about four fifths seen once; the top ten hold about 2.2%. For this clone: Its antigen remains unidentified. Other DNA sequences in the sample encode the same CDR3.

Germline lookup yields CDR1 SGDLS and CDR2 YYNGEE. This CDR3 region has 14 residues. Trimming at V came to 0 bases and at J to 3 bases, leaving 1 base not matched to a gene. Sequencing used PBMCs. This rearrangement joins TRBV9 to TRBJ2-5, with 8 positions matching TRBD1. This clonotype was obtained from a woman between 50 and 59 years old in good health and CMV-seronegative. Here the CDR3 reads CASSVGQGKETQYF. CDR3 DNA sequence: TGTGCCAGCAGCGTAGGACAGGGGAAAGAGACCCAGTACTTC.